This T cell receptor (beta chain) is from a study of T cells in Graves' hyperthyroidism and ophthalmopathy. Findings and limits, study-wide: Clonotypes that were expanded in thyroid above 0.001 mostly appeared in blood too.

This clonotype showed up just a few times. The antigen is not known. Amplification yielded TCR beta CDR3 regions, with RNA transcripts as the source. HTBI primers were used for first-round RT-PCR of the TCR CDR3. TCRdb fed the multiplex PCR reads into MiXCR, producing one record per CDR3 protein. This sample carries 500,000 to 600,000 distinct CDR3 sequences, roughly 21% of them seen once, and the ten largest clones take 47%. CDR1 and CDR2 (germline): KGHDR, SFDVKD. Trimming shortened V by 2 bases and J by 9 bases, and 19 bases separated the two germline ends. The CDR3 is made up of 16 amino acids. The V and J genes are TRBV24-1 and TRBJ2-4, with D possibly matching TRBD1 (6 bases). The specimen sequenced was blood. The clonotype comes from a man in his forties with Graves' ophthalmopathy. The CDR3 protein is CATSDSPTGPGVIQYF. CDR3 bases: TGTGCCACCAGTGATTCCCCGACAGGTCCCGGGGTCATTCAGTACTTC.